Sequencing of this TCR beta chain was carried out in a study of T cells after yellow fever vaccination. V trimming: 1 base; J trimming: 6 bases; junction bases outside the gene matches: 11. Germline loops: CDR1 DFQATT, CDR2 SNEGSKA (reference sequence). The CDR3 is made up of 17 amino acids. Using its own MiXCR run on the 5' RACE reads, TCRdb lists one record per CDR3 protein. Of roughly 310,000 distinct CDR3 sequences in the sample, 8.7% are singletons; the top ten hold about a sixth. This clonotype has more than one count but fewer than ten. The TCR sequence derives from a man aged 18 to 35 who received the YFV17D yellow fever vaccine. The V gene is TRBV20-1, the J gene TRBJ2-3; 12 bases map to TRBD2. Sequencing used PBMCs, obtained on the day of the first yellow fever vaccination. Here the CDR3 reads CSARGLAGGPGSDTQYF. The CDR3 DNA is TGCAGTGCTAGAGGGCTAGCGGGGGGGCCCGGATCGGATACGCAGTATTTT.